This TCR beta chain was profiled in a study of T cell changes during pregnancy in multiple sclerosis. CDR3 length equals 14 residues. The germline V gene has CDR1 SNHLY and CDR2 FYNNEI. Trimming took 6 bases from V and 2 from J; bases not matched to a gene: 2. Assay used: immunoSEQ multiplex PCR; TCRdb lists only in-frame clones, some missing. The sample lists 100,000 or so clones, 85% to 95% occurring once. The sample consisted of peripheral blood, taken in the third trimester of pregnancy. This TCR was sampled from a female donor with multiple sclerosis, enrolled in a pregnancy study. The rearrangement uses TRBV2 and TRBJ1-5; TRBD1 matches 9 bases. CDR3 nucleotides: TGTGCCAGCAGCTGGGACAGGGGCAATCAGCCCCAGCATTTT. It codes for CASSWDRGNQPQHF.